This section outlines one T cell receptor beta chain sequence together with its context. These data are taken from a study of T cell responses to AZD1222 COVID-19 vaccine. The germline gives CDR1 MNHEY, CDR2 SVGAGI. V was trimmed by 2 bases and J by 7 bases, leaving 12 bases between them. The CDR3 length is 15 residues. Method: immunoSEQ multiplex PCR; TCRdb's copy keeps in-frame clones and lacks some. The sample includes fewer than 120,000 clones, around 81% of them seen just once. The receptor was derived from an adult in good health. This chain connects TRBV6-5 to TRBJ1-6, with D maybe TRBD1 (6 bases). The sequencing used peripheral blood, collected on day 0 of AZD1222 vaccination. The CDR3 nucleotides read TGTGCCAGCAGTTACGACAGGAGTGGGAATTCACCCCTCCACTTT. The encoded protein is CASSYDRSGNSPLHF.